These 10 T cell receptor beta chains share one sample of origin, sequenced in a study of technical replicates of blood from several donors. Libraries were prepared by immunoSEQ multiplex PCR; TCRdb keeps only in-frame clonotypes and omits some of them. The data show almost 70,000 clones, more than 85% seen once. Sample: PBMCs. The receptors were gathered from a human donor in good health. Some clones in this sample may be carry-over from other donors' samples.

The CDR3 sequence is CASRYRGNEQFF. The CDR3 DNA reads as TGTGCCAGCAGGTACAGGGGTAATGAGCAGTTCTTC. The rearrangement links TRBV2 to TRBJ2-1; 7 bases are a match to TRBD1. J gave up 7 bases and V 6 bases, and 3 bases lay outside the gene matches. The CDR3 loop spans 12 amino acids. Germline V gives CDR1 SNHLY, CDR2 FYNNEI.

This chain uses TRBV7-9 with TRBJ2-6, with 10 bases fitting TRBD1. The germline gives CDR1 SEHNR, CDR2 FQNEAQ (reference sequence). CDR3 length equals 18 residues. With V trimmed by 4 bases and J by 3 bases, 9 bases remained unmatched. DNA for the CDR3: TGTGCCAGCAGCTCTCCGAGACAGGGGGCATTTGGGGCCAACGTCCTGACTTTC. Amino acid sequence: CASSSPRQGAFGANVLTF.

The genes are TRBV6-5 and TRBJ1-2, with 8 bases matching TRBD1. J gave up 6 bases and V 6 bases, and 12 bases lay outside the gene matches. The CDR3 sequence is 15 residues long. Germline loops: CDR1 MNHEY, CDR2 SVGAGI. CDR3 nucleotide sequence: TGTGCCAGCAGATCAAACGGACAGGGCTTGAATGGCTACACCTTC. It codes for CASRSNGQGLNGYTF.

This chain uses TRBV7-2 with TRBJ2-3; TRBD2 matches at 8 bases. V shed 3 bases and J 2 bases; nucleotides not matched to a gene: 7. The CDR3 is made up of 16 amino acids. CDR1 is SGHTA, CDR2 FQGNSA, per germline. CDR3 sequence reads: CASSFPISGNTDTQYF. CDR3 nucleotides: TGTGCCAGCAGCTTTCCTATTAGCGGGAACACAGATACGCAGTATTTT.

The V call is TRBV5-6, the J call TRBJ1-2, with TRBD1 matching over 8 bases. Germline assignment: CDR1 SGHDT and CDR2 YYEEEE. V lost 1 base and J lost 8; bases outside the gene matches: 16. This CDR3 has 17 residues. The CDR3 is CASSLQTGGPTRWGYTF. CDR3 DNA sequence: TGTGCCAGCAGCTTGCAAACAGGGGGGCCTACGCGGTGGGGCTACACCTTC.

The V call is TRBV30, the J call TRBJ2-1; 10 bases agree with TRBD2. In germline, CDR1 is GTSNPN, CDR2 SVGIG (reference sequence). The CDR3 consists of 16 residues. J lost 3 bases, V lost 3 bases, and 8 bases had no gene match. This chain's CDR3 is CAWRGWASGSYNEQFF. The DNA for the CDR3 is TGTGCCTGGAGGGGGTGGGCTAGCGGGAGCTACAATGAGCAGTTCTTC. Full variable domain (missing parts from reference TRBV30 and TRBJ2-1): SQTIHQWPATLVQPVGSPLSLECTVEGTSNPNLYWYRQAAGRGLQLLFYSVGIGQISSEVPQNLSASRPQDRQFILSSKKLLLSDSGFYLCAWRGWASGSYNEQFFGPGTRLTVL.

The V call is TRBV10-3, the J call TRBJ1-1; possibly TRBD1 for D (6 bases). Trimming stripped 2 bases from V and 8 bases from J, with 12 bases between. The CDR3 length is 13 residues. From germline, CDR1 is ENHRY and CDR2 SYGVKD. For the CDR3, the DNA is TGTGCCATCAGTGAGACGGGGGGCAGGGAAGCTTTCTTT. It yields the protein CAISETGGREAFF.

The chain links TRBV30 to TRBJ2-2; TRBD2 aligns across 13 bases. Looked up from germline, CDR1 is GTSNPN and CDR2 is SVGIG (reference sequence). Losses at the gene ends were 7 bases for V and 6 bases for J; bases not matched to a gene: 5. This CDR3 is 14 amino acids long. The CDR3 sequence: CALTSGRLSGELFF. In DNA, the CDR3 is TGTGCCTTGACTAGCGGGAGGCTCTCCGGGGAGCTGTTTTTT.

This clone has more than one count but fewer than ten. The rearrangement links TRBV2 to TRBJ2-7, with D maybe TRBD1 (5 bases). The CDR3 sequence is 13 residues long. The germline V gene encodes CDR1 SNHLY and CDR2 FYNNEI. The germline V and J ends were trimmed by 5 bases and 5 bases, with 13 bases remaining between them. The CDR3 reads CASSYSGYHEQYF. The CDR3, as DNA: TGTGCCAGCAGTTATTCAGGGTACCACGAGCAGTACTTC.

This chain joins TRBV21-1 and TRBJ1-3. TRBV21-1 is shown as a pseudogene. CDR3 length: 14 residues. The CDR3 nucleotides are TGTGCCAGCAGCAAAGACTACCCTGGAAACACCATATATTTT. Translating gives CASSKDYPGNTIYF.